The rows below give T cell receptor beta chains drawn from one sample of a study of T cells after yellow fever vaccination. In TCRdb, the 5' RACE reads were re-called with MiXCR into one record per CDR3 protein. The sample yields some 340,000 distinct CDR3 sequences, roughly a tenth seen once. The sequenced sample was CD4+ T cells sorted from PBMCs, obtained 45 days after the yellow fever booster vaccination. These receptor sequences come from a man younger than 35 who received the YFV17D yellow fever vaccine. The CDR3 runs from the conserved cysteine through the conserved F or W. The D gene is left open where the match is weak. A row's size may be missing; if present it is once, few, many or a size class.

few	TRBJ2-4	TRBD2	TRBV3-1	CASSHLAGGNIQYF	TGTGCCAGCAGCCACTTAGCGGGGGGAAACATTCAGTACTTC
.	TRBJ2-7	TRBD2	TRBV6-5	CASSYSGGLAYEQYF	TGTGCCAGCAGTTACTCTGGCGGACTAGCGTACGAGCAGTACTTC
.	TRBJ1-1	.	TRBV6-2/TRBV6-3	CASSRKNTEAFF	TGTGCCAGCAGTAGAAAGAACACTGAAGCTTTCTTT
.	TRBJ1-1	.	TRBV9	CASSVGMNTEAFF	TGTGCCAGCAGCGTAGGGATGAACACTGAAGCTTTCTTT
few	TRBJ1-1	.	TRBV6-2/TRBV6-3	CASSPLVGNTEAFF	TGTGCCAGCAGTCCCCTTGTGGGGAACACTGAAGCTTTCTTT
.	TRBJ1-3	TRBD1	TRBV28	CASSGFGTGRGNTIYF	TGTGCCAGCAGTGGGTTCGGGACAGGGCGTGGAAACACCATATATTTT
.	TRBJ2-7	.	TRBV4-3	CASSRTNGYYEQYF	TGCGCCAGCAGCCGGACTAACGGGTACTACGAGCAGTACTTC
.	TRBJ2-3	.	TRBV5-4	CASSAGLVTDTQYF	TGTGCCAGCAGCGCCGGGCTAGTCACAGATACGCAGTATTTT
few	TRBJ1-1	TRBD1	TRBV7-9	CASSSGQGTHTEAFF	TGTGCCAGCAGTTCGGGACAGGGAACTCACACTGAAGCTTTCTTT
.	TRBJ2-1	.	TRBV14	CASSQAKGGYNEQFF	TGTGCCAGCAGCCAAGCGAAGGGGGGATACAATGAGCAGTTCTTC
few	TRBJ1-4	TRBD1	TRBV4-2	CASSQVLTGQGEGEKLFF	TGTGCCAGCAGCCAAGTACTAACGGGACAGGGAGAGGGAGAAAAACTGTTTTTT
.	TRBJ1-2	TRBD1	TRBV10-3	CAIRGTDNYGYTF	TGTGCCATCAGGGGGACAGATAACTATGGCTACACCTTC
.	TRBJ2-7	.	TRBV10-3	CAISESIGPYEQYF	TGTGCCATCAGTGAGTCGATAGGCCCCTACGAGCAGTACTTC
.	TRBJ1-4	.	TRBV20-1	CSARGLPTNEKLFF	TGCAGTGCTAGAGGGTTACCAACTAATGAAAAACTGTTTTTT
.	TRBJ2-7	.	TRBV20-1	CSASVGKYEQYF	TGCAGTGCTAGCGTGGGGAAGTACGAGCAGTACTTC
.	TRBJ2-1	.	TRBV11-2	CASSPRPGAEQFF	TGTGCCAGCAGCCCCCGGCCGGGTGCTGAGCAGTTCTTC
.	TRBJ1-1	TRBD1	TRBV7-2	CASSLTGGANTEAFF	TGTGCCAGCAGCCTGACAGGGGGCGCGAACACTGAAGCTTTCTTT
.	TRBJ1-1	TRBD1	TRBV30	CAWSKDRGVRTEAFF	TGTGCCTGGAGTAAGGACAGGGGAGTAAGGACTGAAGCTTTCTTT
few	TRBJ1-6	.	TRBV7-2	CALSSGYNSPLHF	TGTGCCCTAAGTAGCGGGTATAATTCACCCCTCCACTTT
.	TRBJ2-3	.	TRBV5-1	CASSLGPGSRLGTQYF	TGCGCCAGCAGCTTGGGTCCGGGGTCCCGCTTGGGGACGCAGTATTTT
.	TRBJ1-5	.	TRBV15	CATSRELGINQPQHF	TGTGCCACCAGCAGAGAGTTGGGAATCAATCAGCCCCAGCATTTT
.	TRBJ2-2	.	TRBV6-1	CASRPGSTNTGELFF	TGTGCCAGCAGGCCCGGGTCAACGAACACCGGGGAGCTGTTTTTT
.	TRBJ1-1	.	TRBV5-1	CASSSYRATEAFF	TGCGCCAGCAGCTCCTACAGGGCGACTGAAGCTTTCTTT
.	TRBJ2-7	.	TRBV4-1	CASSHDLAGLYEQYF	TGCGCCAGCAGCCATGACCTGGCAGGCCTCTACGAGCAGTACTTC
few	TRBJ2-2	.	TRBV15	CATSTILKDPTGELFF	TGTGCCACCAGCACCATCCTCAAGGACCCCACCGGGGAGCTGTTTTTT
few	TRBJ2-1	TRBD2	TRBV20-1	CSQRGYNEQFF	TGCAGTCAGCGGGGCTACAATGAGCAGTTCTTC
.	TRBJ2-1	.	TRBV7-2	CASSLLGRASYNEQFF	TGTGCCAGCAGCCTGTTGGGTAGGGCCTCCTACAATGAGCAGTTCTTC
.	TRBJ1-1	.	TRBV30	CAWRRYGTEAFF	TGTGCCTGGAGAAGGTATGGCACTGAAGCTTTCTTT
few	TRBJ2-3	.	TRBV7-2	CASSHRATTDTQYF	TGTGCCAGCAGCCACAGGGCTACCACAGATACGCAGTATTTT
.	TRBJ2-1	.	TRBV5-1	CASSLGGLYNEQFF	TGCGCCAGCAGCTTAGGGGGACTCTACAATGAGCAGTTCTTC
few	TRBJ2-4	.	TRBV6-2/TRBV6-3	CASSTGTPGAKNIQYF	TGTGCCAGCAGTACTGGGACCCCTGGGGCAAAAAACATTCAGTACTTC
many	TRBJ2-5	.	TRBV28	CASTTAGPLWAETQYF	TGTGCCAGCACCACGGCCGGTCCCCTTTGGGCGGAGACCCAGTACTTC
few	TRBJ1-5	.	TRBV28	CASSRDKNQPQHF	TGTGCCAGCAGCCGGGACAAAAATCAGCCCCAGCATTTT
few	TRBJ2-1	TRBD2	TRBV5-1	CASSWGPLAGSSYNEQFF	TGCGCCAGCAGCTGGGGCCCGCTAGCGGGGAGCTCCTACAATGAGCAGTTCTTC
many	TRBJ1-2	TRBD1	TRBV15	CATSGFDRGDYGYTF	TGTGCCACCAGCGGTTTCGACAGGGGAGATTATGGCTACACCTTC
.	TRBJ1-1	.	TRBV29-1	CSVVGFLNTEAFF	TGCAGCGTTGTGGGGTTTTTGAACACTGAAGCTTTCTTT
.	TRBJ2-1	.	TRBV7-8	CASSPQGGYSYNEQFF	TGTGCCAGCAGCCCCCAGGGTGGCTACTCCTACAATGAGCAGTTCTTC
few	TRBJ1-1	.	TRBV5-1	CASRIDPNTEAFF	TGCGCCAGCAGAATTGACCCTAACACTGAAGCTTTCTTT
.	TRBJ1-4	.	TRBV18	CASSSAAGGGEKLFF	TGTGCCAGCTCAAGCGCGGCCGGAGGTGGTGAAAAACTGTTTTTT
few	TRBJ2-7	TRBD2	TRBV4-2	CASSQESGGYLPQGQYF	TGTGCCAGCAGCCAAGAGAGCGGGGGTTACCTCCCCCAGGGGCAGTACTTC
.	TRBJ2-1	.	TRBV4-2	CASSQSQGGRNEQFF	TGTGCCAGCAGCCAATCTCAGGGTGGGAGAAATGAGCAGTTCTTC
few	TRBJ2-3	TRBD2	TRBV12-3/TRBV12-4	CASRPSGGSTDTQYF	TGTGCCAGCAGGCCTTCCGGGGGGAGCACAGATACGCAGTATTTT
many	TRBJ1-1	.	TRBV9	CASSPSEDTEAFF	TGTGCCAGCAGCCCTTCGGAGGACACTGAAGCTTTCTTT
few	TRBJ2-1	.	TRBV5-6	CASSLGGGYYNEQFF	TGTGCCAGCAGCTTGGGCGGGGGCTACTACAATGAGCAGTTCTTC
many	TRBJ2-3	.	TRBV9	CASSVELDTQYF	TGTGCCAGCAGCGTAGAATTAGATACGCAGTATTTT
.	TRBJ2-6	.	TRBV11-2	CASSFWFGPTRRKSGANVLTF	TGTGCCAGCAGCTTTTGGTTTGGACCCACCAGGCGGAAATCTGGGGCCAACGTCCTGACTTTC
.	TRBJ2-5	.	TRBV18	CASSPGVIETQYF	TGTGCCAGCTCACCAGGGGTCATCGAGACCCAGTACTTC
.	TRBJ1-1	.	TRBV4-3	CASSQGMGRGNTEAFF	TGCGCCAGCAGCCAAGGGATGGGGAGGGGGAACACTGAAGCTTTCTTT
few	TRBJ1-4	.	TRBV24-1	CATSRGDGEKLFF	TGTGCCACCAGTAGGGGGGACGGGGAAAAACTGTTTTTT
.	TRBJ2-1	.	TRBV19	CASSIFPHNEQFF	TGTGCCAGTAGTATCTTCCCACACAATGAGCAGTTCTTC
.	TRBJ1-2	TRBD1	TRBV10-3	CAISEEDRLNYGYTF	TGTGCCATCAGTGAGGAGGACAGGCTAAACTATGGCTACACCTTC
.	TRBJ1-6	.	TRBV6-5	CASSPETGLNSPLHF	TGTGCCAGCAGTCCAGAAACGGGGTTAAATTCACCCCTCCACTTT
.	TRBJ2-3	.	TRBV29-1	CSVEAGTDTQYF	TGCAGCGTTGAAGCCGGCACAGATACGCAGTATTTT
.	TRBJ1-1	.	TRBV20-1	CSAPENTEAFF	TGCAGTGCCCCGGAGAACACTGAAGCTTTCTTT
many	TRBJ2-5	.	TRBV12-3/TRBV12-4	CASSPAGQETQYF	TGTGCCAGCAGCCCTGCGGGACAAGAGACCCAGTACTTC
few	TRBJ2-2	TRBD1	TRBV24-1	CASRGTATGELFF	TGTGCCTCCAGGGGGACGGCCACCGGGGAGCTGTTTTTT
once	TRBJ1-1	TRBD1	TRBV2	CASSARQGHTEAFF	TGTGCCAGCAGTGCCCGACAGGGCCACACTGAAGCTTTCTTT
.	TRBJ2-6	TRBD2	TRBV2	CASSPGEGRTGANVLTF	TGTGCCAGCAGTCCGGGGGAGGGGCGCACTGGGGCCAACGTCCTGACTTTC
many	TRBJ1-1	.	TRBV7-2	CASSQRWGDTEAFF	TGTGCCAGCAGCCAGCGGTGGGGGGACACTGAAGCTTTCTTT
few	TRBJ2-3	.	TRBV7-9	CASSLRSRGLSTDTQYF	TGTGCCAGCAGCCTGCGTTCTCGGGGGCTTAGCACAGATACGCAGTATTTT